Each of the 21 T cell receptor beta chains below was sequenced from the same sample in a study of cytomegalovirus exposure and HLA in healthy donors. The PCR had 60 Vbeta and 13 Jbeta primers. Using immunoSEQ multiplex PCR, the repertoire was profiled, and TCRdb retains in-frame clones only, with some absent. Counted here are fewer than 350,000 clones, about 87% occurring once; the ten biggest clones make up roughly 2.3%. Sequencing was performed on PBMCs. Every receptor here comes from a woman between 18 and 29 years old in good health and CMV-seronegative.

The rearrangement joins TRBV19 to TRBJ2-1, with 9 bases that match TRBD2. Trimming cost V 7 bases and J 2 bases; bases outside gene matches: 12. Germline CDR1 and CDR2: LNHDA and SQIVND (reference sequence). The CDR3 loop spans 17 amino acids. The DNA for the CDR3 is TGTGCCAGTAATAAGGGAGGGAGCGGGGGGCCCTACAATGAGCAGTTCTTC. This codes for CASNKGGSGGPYNEQFF.

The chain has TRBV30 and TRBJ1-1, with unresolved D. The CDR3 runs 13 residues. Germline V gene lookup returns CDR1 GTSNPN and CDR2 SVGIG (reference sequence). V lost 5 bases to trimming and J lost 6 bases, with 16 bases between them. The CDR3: CAWGIGRTAEAFF. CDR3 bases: TGTGCCTGGGGCATAGGGAGGACCGCTGAAGCTTTCTTT.

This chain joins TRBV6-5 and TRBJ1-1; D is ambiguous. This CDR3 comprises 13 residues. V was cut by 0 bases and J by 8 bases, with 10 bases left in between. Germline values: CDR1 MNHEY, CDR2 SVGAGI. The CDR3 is CASSYSQGREAFF. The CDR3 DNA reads TGTGCCAGCAGTTACTCTCAAGGGAGGGAAGCTTTCTTT.

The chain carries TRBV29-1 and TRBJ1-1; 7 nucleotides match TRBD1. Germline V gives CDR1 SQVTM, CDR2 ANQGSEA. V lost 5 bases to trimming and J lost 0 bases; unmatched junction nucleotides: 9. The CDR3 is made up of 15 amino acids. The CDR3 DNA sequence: TGCAGCGTTTTGGACAGGTACGGAGTGAACACTGAAGCTTTCTTT. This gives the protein CSVLDRYGVNTEAFF.

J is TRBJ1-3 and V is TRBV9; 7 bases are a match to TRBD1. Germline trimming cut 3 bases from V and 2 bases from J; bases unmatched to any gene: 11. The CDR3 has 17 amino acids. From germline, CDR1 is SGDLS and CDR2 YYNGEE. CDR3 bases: TGTGCCAGCAGCGAGACAGGGAGGTCCGTCCCTGGAAACACCATATATTTT. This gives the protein CASSETGRSVPGNTIYF.

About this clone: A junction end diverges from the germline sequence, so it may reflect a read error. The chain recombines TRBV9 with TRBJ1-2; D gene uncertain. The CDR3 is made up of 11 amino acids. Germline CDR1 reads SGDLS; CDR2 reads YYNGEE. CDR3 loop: CASSAEGRPHF. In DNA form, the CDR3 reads TGTGCCAGCAGCGCCGAGGGAAGACCACACTTC.

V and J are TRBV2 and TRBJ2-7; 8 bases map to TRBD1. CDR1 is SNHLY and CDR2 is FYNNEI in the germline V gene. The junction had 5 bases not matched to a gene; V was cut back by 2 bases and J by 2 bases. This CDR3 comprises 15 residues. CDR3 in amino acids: CASSELVDRAYEQYF. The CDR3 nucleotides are TGTGCCAGCAGTGAATTAGTGGACAGGGCCTACGAGCAGTACTTC.

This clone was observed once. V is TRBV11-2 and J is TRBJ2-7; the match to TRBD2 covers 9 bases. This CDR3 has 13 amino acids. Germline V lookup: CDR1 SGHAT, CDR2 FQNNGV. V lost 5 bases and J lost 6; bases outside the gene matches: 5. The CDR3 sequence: CASSGSSGSEQYF. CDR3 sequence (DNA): TGTGCCAGCAGCGGAAGTAGCGGGAGCGAGCAGTACTTC.

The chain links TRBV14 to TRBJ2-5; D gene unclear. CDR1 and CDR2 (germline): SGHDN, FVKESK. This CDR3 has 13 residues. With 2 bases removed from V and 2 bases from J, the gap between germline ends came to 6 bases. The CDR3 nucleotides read TGTGCCAGCAGCCAAACCGGGCAAGAGACCCAGTACTTC. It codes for CASSQTGQETQYF.

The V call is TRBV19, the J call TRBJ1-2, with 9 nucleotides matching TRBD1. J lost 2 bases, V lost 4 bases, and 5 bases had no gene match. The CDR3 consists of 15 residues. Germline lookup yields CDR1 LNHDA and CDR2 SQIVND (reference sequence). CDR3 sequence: CASSTPGTGNYGYTF. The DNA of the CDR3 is TGTGCCAGTAGTACCCCCGGGACAGGGAACTATGGCTACACCTTC. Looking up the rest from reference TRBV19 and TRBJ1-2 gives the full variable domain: DGGITQSPKYLFRKEGQNVTLSCEQNLNHDAMYWYRQDPGQGLRLIYYSQIVNDFQKGDIAEGYSVSREKKESFPLTVTSAQKNPTAFYLCASSTPGTGNYGYTFGSGTRLTVV.

DNA for the CDR3: TGTGCCTGGACCCTGGGGGCACCCGAAGCTTTCTTT. It is translated as CAWTLGAPEAFF. The chain combines TRBV30 with TRBJ1-1, with D maybe TRBD1 (6 bases). CDR1 and CDR2 (germline): GTSNPN, SVGIG (reference sequence). Trimming left V 4 bases short and J 8 bases short, with 14 bases between. The CDR3 length is 12 residues.

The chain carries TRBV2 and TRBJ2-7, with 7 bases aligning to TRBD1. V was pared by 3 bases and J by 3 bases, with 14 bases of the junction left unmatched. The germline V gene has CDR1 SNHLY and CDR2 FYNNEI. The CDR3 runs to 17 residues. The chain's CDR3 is CASSDGPRQGYYYEQYF. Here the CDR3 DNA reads TGTGCCAGCAGTGATGGTCCCCGACAGGGTTACTACTACGAGCAGTACTTC.

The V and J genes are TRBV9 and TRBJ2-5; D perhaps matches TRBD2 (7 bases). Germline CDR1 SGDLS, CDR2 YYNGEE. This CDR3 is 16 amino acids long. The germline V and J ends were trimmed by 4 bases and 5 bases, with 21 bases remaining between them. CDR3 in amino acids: CASSPEGGGSRETQYF. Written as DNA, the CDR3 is TGTGCCAGCAGCCCAGAAGGGGGGGGTTCGAGGGAGACCCAGTACTTC.

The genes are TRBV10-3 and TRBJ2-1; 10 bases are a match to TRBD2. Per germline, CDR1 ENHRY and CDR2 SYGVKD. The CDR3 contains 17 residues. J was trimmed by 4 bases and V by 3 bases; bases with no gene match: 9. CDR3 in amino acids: CAISDVPSGGRYNEQFF. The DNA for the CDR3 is TGTGCCATCAGTGATGTGCCTAGCGGGGGCCGGTACAATGAGCAGTTCTTC.

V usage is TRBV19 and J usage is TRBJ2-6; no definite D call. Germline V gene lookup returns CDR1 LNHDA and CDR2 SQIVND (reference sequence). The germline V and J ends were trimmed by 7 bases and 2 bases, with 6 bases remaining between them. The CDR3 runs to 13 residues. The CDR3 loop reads CASTVTGANVLTF. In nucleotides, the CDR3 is TGTGCCAGTACCGTAACTGGGGCCAACGTCCTGACTTTC. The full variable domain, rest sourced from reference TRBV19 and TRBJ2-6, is DGGITQSPKYLFRKEGQNVTLSCEQNLNHDAMYWYRQDPGQGLRLIYYSQIVNDFQKGDIAEGYSVSREKKESFPLTVTSAQKNPTAFYLCASTVTGANVLTFGAGSRLTVL.

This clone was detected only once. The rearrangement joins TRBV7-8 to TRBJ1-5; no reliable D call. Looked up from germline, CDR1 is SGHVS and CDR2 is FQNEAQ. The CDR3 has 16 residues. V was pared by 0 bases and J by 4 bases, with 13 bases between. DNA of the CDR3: TGTGCCAGCAGCTTAGCGAGTCGACACCTAAATCAGCCCCAGCATTTT. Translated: CASSLASRHLNQPQHF.

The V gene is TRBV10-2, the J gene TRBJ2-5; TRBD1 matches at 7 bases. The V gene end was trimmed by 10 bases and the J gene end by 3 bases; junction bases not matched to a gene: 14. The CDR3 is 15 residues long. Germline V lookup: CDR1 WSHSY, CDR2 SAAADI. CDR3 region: CAIKPGGWPEETQYF. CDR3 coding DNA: TGCGCCATCAAACCAGGGGGTTGGCCAGAAGAGACCCAGTACTTC.

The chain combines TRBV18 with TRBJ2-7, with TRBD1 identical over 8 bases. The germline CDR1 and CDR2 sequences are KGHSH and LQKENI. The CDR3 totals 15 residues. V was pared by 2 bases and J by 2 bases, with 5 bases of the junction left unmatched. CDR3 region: CASSPGTGWPYEQYF. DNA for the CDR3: TGTGCCAGCTCACCAGGGACAGGATGGCCCTACGAGCAGTACTTC. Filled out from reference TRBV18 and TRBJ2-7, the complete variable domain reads NAGVMQNPRHLVRRRGQEARLRCSPMKGHSHVYWYRQLPEEGLKFMVYLQKENIIDESGMPKERFSAEFPKEGPSILRIQQVVRGDSAAYFCASSPGTGWPYEQYFGPGTRLTVT.

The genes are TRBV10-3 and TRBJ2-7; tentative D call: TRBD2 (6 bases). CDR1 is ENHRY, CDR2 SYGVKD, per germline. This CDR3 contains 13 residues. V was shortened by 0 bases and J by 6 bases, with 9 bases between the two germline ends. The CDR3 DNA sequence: TGTGCCATCAGTGAGTCTGGGGGGATCGAGCAGTACTTC. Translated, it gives CAISESGGIEQYF.

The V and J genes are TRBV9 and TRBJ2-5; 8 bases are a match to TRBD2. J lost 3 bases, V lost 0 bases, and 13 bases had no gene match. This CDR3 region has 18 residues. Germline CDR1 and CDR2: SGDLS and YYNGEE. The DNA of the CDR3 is TGTGCCAGCAGCGTAGCCCCACCCTCGGGACTAGGAGAAGAGACCCAGTACTTC. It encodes CASSVAPPSGLGEETQYF.

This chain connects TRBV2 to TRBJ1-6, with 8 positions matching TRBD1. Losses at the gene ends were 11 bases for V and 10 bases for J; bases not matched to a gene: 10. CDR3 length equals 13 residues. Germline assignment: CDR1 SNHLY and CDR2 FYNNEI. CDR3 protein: CAGGTGLQSPLHF. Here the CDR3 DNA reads TGTGCCGGAGGGACAGGCCTCCAGTCACCCCTCCACTTT.